One sample yielded the 12 T cell receptor beta chains listed below, sequenced in a study of blood T cell repertoires in COVID-19. Method: immunoSEQ multiplex PCR; TCRdb's copy keeps in-frame clones and lacks some. The data show 200,000 or so clones, around 83% seen once. The source material was peripheral blood. The receptor set was obtained from a man aged 45-60 years who had recovered from COVID-19.

The chain carries TRBV18 and TRBJ2-7; 15 bases fit TRBD2. Germline CDR1 reads KGHSH; CDR2 reads LQKENI. J lost 7 bases, V lost 6 bases, and 7 bases had no gene match. This CDR3 is 15 amino acids long. Written as DNA, the CDR3 is TGTGCCAGCTCGGCGGGGACTAGCGGGGGGATAGAGCAGTACTTC. Amino acids: CASSAGTSGGIEQYF.

The rearrangement links TRBV28 to TRBJ1-1, with D unclear. This CDR3 is 14 amino acids long. The germline V and J ends were trimmed by 5 bases and 1 base, with 11 bases remaining between them. Germline V gives CDR1 MDHEN, CDR2 SYDVKM. As DNA, the CDR3 is TGTGCCAGCAGTCACCCAGTAGCGAACACTGAAGCTTTCTTT. It yields the protein CASSHPVANTEAFF.

J is TRBJ1-2 and V is TRBV3-1 (or the pseudogene TRBV3-2); 8 bases map to TRBD1. After removal of 4 bases from V and 1 base from J, the junction contained 11 bases not matched to a gene. The CDR3 totals 17 residues. Germline CDR1 reads LGHDT; CDR2 reads YNNKEL (reference sequence). The CDR3 spells CASSPRVGTGFNYGYTF. CDR3 nucleotide sequence: TGTGCCAGCAGCCCAAGGGTGGGGACAGGCTTTAACTATGGCTACACCTTC.

The chain is built from TRBV7-9 and TRBJ1-1; no clear D gene. V lost 8 bases to trimming and J lost 4 bases, with 17 bases between them. Germline CDR1 SEHNR, CDR2 FQNEAQ (reference sequence). The CDR3 sequence is 14 residues long. CDR3 sequence: CASERSGSATEAFF. CDR3 DNA: TGTGCCAGCGAAAGGTCGGGTTCGGCCACTGAAGCTTTCTTT. Full variable domain (missing parts from reference TRBV7-9 and TRBJ1-1): DTGVSQNPRHKITKRGQNVTFRCDPISEHNRLYWYRQTLGQGPEFLTYFQNEAQLEKSRLLSDRFSAERPKGSFSTLEIQRTEQGDSAMYLCASERSGSATEAFFGQGTRLTVV.

This chain connects TRBV28 to TRBJ2-7; 8 nucleotides align to TRBD1. Germline V gives CDR1 MDHEN, CDR2 SYDVKM. The CDR3 consists of 12 residues. The J segment lost 3 bases and the V segment lost 10 bases, leaving 5 bases of the junction unmatched. The CDR3, as DNA: TGTGCCACCGCGACAGGGGTCTACGAGCAGTACTTC. It is translated as CATATGVYEQYF.

This chain joins TRBV9 and TRBJ2-3, with TRBD1 matching 9 bases. The CDR3 has 16 amino acids. Trimming removed 4 bases from V and 0 bases from J; junction bases left unmatched: 6. Per the germline V gene, CDR1 is SGDLS and CDR2 is YYNGEE. This chain's CDR3 is CASSLRQGGSTDTQYF. The CDR3 region has the DNA TGTGCCAGCAGCCTCAGACAGGGGGGGAGCACAGATACGCAGTATTTT.

A word on this clone: Other DNA sequences in the sample encode the same CDR3. This chain connects TRBV29-1 to TRBJ1-2, with D possibly TRBD1 on 6 matching bases. Trimming took 4 bases from V and 0 from J, leaving 9 bases between them. The CDR3 is made up of 13 amino acids. Germline CDR1 and CDR2: SQVTM and ANQGSEA. CDR3 amino acids: CSVVGQANYGYTF. CDR3 in DNA: TGCAGCGTTGTGGGACAAGCTAACTATGGCTACACCTTC.

The chain is built from TRBV6-5 and TRBJ2-3; the D is unclear. V lost 6 bases, J lost 7 bases, and 5 bases lay in between. There are 10 residues in the CDR3. Germline V gene sequence: CDR1 MNHEY, CDR2 SVGAGI. CDR3 sequence: CASRENTQYF. The CDR3 DNA follows: TGTGCCAGCAGAGAGAATACGCAGTATTTT.

V gene TRBV7-8 combines with J gene TRBJ2-5, with TRBD2 matching over 14 bases. V lost 4 bases and J lost 6; bases outside the gene matches: 13. The germline gives CDR1 SGHVS, CDR2 FQNEAQ. CDR3 length: 18 amino acids. CDR3 nucleotides: TGTGCCAGCAGCTATGGACTAGCGGGAGGTTCGGGTTTGAAGACCCAGTACTTC. Amino acids: CASSYGLAGGSGLKTQYF.

This clone was detected once. The chain employs TRBV2 and TRBJ2-7, with TRBD1 matching 12 bases. The V and J ends lost 4 bases and 3 bases, in that order; junction bases with no gene match: 1. In germline, CDR1 is SNHLY, CDR2 FYNNEI. The CDR3 is made up of 14 amino acids. CDR3 sequence: CASSGDRGLYEQYF. CDR3 coding DNA: TGTGCCAGCAGTGGGGACAGGGGGCTCTACGAGCAGTACTTC.

The chain employs TRBV11-2 and TRBJ1-1; possibly TRBD1 for D (6 bases). The CDR3 is 15 amino acids. V was cut by 2 bases and J by 3 bases, with 13 bases left in between. CDR1 is SGHAT and CDR2 is FQNNGV in the germline V gene. CDR3 region: CASSLYGTSDTEAFF. The CDR3 nucleotides read TGTGCCAGCAGCTTATATGGGACATCTGACACTGAAGCTTTCTTT. The whole variable domain, remainder taken from reference TRBV11-2 and TRBJ1-1, is EAGVAQSPRYKIIEKRQSVAFWCNPISGHATLYWYQQILGQGPKLLIQFQNNGVVDDSQLPKDRFSAERLKGVDSTLKIQPAKLEDSAVYLCASSLYGTSDTEAFFGQGTRLTVV.

This sequence joins TRBV5-1 and TRBJ2-1; perhaps TRBD2 as D (7 bases). This CDR3 has 16 amino acids. The germline V gene has CDR1 SGHRS and CDR2 YFSETQ. The V end was cut by 0 bases, the J end by 0 bases, with 10 bases between. The CDR3 sequence: CASSLAGGSSYNEQFF. In nucleotides, the CDR3 is TGCGCCAGCAGCTTGGCGGGGGGCAGCTCCTACAATGAGCAGTTCTTC. The full variable domain, completed using reference TRBV5-1 and TRBJ2-1, is KAGVTQTPRYLIKTRGQQVTLSCSPISGHRSVSWYQQTPGQGLQFLFEYFSETQRNKGNFPGRFSGRQFSNSRSEMNVSTLELGDSALYLCASSLAGGSSYNEQFFGPGTRLTVL.